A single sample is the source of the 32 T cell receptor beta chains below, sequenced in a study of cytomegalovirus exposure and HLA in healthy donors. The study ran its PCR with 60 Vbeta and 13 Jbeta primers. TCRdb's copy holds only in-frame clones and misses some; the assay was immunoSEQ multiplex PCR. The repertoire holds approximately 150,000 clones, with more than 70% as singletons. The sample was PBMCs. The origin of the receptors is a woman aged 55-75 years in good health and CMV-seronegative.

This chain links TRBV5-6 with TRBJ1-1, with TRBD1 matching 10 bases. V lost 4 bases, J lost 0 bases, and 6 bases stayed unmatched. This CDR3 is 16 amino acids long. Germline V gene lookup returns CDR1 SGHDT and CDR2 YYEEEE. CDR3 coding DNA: TGTGCCAGCAGCCAAAGGACAGGGGGAATGAACACTGAAGCTTTCTTT. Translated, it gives CASSQRTGGMNTEAFF.

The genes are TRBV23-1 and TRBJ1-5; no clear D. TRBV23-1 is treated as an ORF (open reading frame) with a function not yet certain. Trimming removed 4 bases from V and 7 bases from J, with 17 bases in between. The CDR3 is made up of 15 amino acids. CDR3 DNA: TGCGCCAGCAGTCGGCCGGTCCCGATCGGGCAGCCCCAGCATTTT. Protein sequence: CASSRPVPIGQPQHF.

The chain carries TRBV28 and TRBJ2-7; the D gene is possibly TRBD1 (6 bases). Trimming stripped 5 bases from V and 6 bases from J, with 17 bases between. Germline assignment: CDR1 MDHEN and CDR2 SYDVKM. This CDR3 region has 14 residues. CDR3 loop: CASSRTVPPLEQYF. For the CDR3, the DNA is TGTGCCAGCAGTAGGACAGTGCCGCCCCTCGAGCAGTACTTC. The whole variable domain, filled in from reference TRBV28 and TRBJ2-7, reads DVKVTQSSRYLVKRTGEKVFLECVQDMDHENMFWYRQDPGLGLRLIYFSYDVKMKEKGDIPEGYSVSREKKERFSLILESASTNQTSMYLCASSRTVPPLEQYFGPGTRLTVT.

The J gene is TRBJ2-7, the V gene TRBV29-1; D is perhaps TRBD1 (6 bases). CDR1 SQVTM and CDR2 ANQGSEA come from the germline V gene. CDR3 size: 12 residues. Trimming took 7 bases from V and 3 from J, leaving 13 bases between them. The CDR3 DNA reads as TGCAGCGCCTCGGGACACCTCTACGAGCAGTACTTC. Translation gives CSASGHLYEQYF.

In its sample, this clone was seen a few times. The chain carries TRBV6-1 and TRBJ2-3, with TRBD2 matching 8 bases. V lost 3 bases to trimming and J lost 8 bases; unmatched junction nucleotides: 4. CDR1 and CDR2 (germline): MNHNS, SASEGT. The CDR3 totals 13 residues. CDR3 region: CASSDTGLATQYF. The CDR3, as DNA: TGTGCCAGCAGTGATACTGGACTAGCTACGCAGTATTTT.

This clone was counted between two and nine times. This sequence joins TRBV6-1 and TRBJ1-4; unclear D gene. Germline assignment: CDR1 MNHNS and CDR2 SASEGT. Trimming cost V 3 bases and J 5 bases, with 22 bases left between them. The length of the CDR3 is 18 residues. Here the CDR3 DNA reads TGTGCCAGCAGTGACTGTCCAAGTCTCCTAGTCGACAATGAAAAACTGTTTTTT. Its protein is CASSDCPSLLVDNEKLFF.

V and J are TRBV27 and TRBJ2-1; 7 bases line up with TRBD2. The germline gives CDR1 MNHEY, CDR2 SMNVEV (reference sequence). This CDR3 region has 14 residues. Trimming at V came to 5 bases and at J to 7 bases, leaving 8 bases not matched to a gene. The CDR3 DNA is TGTGCCAGCAGTATCGGCGGGGGATGGAATGAGCAGTTCTTC. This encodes CASSIGGGWNEQFF.

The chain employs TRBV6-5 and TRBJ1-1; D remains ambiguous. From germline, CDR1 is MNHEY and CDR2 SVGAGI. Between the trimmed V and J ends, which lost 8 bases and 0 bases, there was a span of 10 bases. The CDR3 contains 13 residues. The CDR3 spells CASARVLNTEAFF. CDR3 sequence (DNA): TGTGCCAGCGCGAGGGTACTGAACACTGAAGCTTTCTTT.

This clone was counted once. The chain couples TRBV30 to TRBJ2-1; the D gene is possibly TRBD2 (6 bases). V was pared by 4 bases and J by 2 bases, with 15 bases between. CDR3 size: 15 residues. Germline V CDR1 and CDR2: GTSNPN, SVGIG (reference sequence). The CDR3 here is CAWITSRAAYNEQFF. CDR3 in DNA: TGTGCCTGGATTACTAGCCGGGCTGCCTACAATGAGCAGTTCTTC.

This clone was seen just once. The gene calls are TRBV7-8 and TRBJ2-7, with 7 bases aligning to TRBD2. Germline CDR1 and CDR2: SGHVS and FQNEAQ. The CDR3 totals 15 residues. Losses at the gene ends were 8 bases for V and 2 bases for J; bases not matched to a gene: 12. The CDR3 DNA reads TGTGCCAGCCGAGGGGTGGCCGGGGGGACCTACGAGCAGTACTTC. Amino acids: CASRGVAGGTYEQYF.

The CDR3 DNA reads TGTGCCAGCAGTTTAGGGGGCAGAACACCGAACACTGAAGCTTTCTTT. This sequence encodes CASSLGGRTPNTEAFF. V is TRBV28 and J is TRBJ1-1; the D gene is possibly TRBD1 (6 bases). Germline assignment: CDR1 MDHEN and CDR2 SYDVKM. Trimming left V 2 bases short and J 1 base short, with 14 bases between. This CDR3 region has 16 residues.

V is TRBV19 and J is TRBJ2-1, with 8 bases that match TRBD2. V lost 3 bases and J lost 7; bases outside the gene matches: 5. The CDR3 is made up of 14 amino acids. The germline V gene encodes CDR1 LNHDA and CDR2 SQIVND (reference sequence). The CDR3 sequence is CASSIGGAGNEQFF. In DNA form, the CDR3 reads TGTGCCAGTAGTATCGGGGGGGCGGGGAATGAGCAGTTCTTC.

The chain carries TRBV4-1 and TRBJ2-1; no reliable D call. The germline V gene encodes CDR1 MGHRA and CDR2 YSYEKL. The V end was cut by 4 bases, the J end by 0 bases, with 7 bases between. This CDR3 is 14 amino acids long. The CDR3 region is CASSPTPSYNEQFF. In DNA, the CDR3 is TGCGCCAGCAGCCCGACTCCCTCCTACAATGAGCAGTTCTTC.

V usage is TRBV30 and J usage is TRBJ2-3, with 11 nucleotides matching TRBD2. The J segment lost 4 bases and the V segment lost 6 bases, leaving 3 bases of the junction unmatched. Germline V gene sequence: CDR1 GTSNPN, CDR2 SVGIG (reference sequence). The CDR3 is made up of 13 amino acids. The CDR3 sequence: CACSSGGSDTQYF. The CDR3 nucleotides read TGTGCCTGTTCTAGCGGGGGGTCAGATACGCAGTATTTT.

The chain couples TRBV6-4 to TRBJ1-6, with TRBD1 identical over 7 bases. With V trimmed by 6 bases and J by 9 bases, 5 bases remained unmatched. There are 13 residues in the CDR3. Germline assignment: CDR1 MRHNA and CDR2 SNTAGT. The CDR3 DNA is TGTGCCAGCAGCGAAAACAGGGGTTCACCCCTCCACTTT. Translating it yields CASSENRGSPLHF.

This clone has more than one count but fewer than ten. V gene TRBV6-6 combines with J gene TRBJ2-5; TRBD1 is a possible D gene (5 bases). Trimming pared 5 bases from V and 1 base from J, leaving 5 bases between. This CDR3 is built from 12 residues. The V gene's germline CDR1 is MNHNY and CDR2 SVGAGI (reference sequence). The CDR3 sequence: CASSDSQETQYF. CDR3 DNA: TGTGCCAGCAGTGACAGCCAAGAGACCCAGTACTTC.

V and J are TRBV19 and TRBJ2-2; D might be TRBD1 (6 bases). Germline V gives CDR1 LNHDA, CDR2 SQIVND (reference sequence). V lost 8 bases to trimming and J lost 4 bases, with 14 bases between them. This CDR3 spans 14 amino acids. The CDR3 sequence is CASGEQGFTGELFF. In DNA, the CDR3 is TGTGCCAGTGGAGAACAGGGTTTCACCGGGGAGCTGTTTTTT.

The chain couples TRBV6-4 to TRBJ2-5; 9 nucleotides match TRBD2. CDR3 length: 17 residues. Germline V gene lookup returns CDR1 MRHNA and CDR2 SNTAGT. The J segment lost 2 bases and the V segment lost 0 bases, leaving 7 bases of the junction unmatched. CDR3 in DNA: TGTGCCAGCAGTGACTCGGCGGGGGGGAGACAACAAGAGACCCAGTACTTC. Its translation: CASSDSAGGRQQETQYF.

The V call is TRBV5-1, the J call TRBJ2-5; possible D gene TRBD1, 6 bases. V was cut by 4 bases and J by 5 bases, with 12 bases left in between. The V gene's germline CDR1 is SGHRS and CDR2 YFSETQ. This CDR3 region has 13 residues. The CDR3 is CASSLTGMETQYF. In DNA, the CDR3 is TGCGCCAGCAGCCTCACAGGGATGGAGACCCAGTACTTC. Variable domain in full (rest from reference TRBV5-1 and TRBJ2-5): KAGVTQTPRYLIKTRGQQVTLSCSPISGHRSVSWYQQTPGQGLQFLFEYFSETQRNKGNFPGRFSGRQFSNSRSEMNVSTLELGDSALYLCASSLTGMETQYFGPGTRLLVL.

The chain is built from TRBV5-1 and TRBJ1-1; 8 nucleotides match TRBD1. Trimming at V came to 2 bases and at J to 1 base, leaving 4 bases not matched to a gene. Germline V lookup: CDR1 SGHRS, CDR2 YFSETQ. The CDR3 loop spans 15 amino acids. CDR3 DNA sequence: TGCGCCAGCAGCTTTCCAGGGACAGGGAACACTGAAGCTTTCTTT. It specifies CASSFPGTGNTEAFF.

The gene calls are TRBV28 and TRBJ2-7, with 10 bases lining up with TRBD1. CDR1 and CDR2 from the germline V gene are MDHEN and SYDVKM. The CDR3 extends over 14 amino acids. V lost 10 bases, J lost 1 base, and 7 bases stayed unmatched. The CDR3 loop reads CATKRTGGSYEQYF. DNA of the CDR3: TGTGCCACCAAGAGGACAGGGGGGTCCTACGAGCAGTACTTC.

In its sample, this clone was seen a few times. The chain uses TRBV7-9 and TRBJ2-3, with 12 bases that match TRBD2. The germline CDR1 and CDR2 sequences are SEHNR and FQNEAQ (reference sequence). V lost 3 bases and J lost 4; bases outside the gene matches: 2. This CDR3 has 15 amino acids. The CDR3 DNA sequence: TGTGCCAGCAGCTTTCTAGCGGGGGGGCCAGATACGCAGTATTTT. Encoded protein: CASSFLAGGPDTQYF.

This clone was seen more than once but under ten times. This chain's CDR3 is CASGRTGERDEQYF. As DNA, the CDR3 is TGTGCCAGCGGCCGGACAGGGGAGAGGGACGAGCAGTACTTC. The chain has TRBV6-1 and TRBJ2-7, with 9 bases that match TRBD1. The ends lost 8 bases at V and 5 bases at J; junction bases unmatched: 10. The germline CDR1 and CDR2 sequences are MNHNS and SASEGT. The CDR3 runs to 14 residues.

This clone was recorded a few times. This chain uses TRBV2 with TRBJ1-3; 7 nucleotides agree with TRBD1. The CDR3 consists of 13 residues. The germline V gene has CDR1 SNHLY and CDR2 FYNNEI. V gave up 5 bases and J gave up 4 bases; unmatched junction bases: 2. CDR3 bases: TGTGCCAGCAGTACAGGGGTAGGAAACACCATATATTTT. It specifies CASSTGVGNTIYF. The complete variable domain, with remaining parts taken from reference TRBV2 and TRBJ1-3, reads EPEVTQTPSHQVTQMGQEVILRCVPISNHLYFYWYRQILGQKVEFLVSFYNNEISEKSEIFDDQFSVERPDGSNFTLKIRSTKLEDSAMYFCASSTGVGNTIYFGEGSWLTVV.

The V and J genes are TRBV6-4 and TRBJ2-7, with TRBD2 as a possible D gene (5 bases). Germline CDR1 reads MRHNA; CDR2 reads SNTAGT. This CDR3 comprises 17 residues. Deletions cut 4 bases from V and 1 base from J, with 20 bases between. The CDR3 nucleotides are TGTGCCAGCAGTGGGTCTACTAGTGTGGCGGAATCCTACGAGCAGTACTTC. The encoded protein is CASSGSTSVAESYEQYF.

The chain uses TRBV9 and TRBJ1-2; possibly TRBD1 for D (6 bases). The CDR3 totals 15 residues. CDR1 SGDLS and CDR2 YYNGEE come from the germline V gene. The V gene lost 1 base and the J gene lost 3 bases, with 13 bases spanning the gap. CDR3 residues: CASSVKGDGYYGYTF. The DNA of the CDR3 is TGTGCCAGCAGCGTAAAGGGGGACGGCTACTATGGCTACACCTTC.

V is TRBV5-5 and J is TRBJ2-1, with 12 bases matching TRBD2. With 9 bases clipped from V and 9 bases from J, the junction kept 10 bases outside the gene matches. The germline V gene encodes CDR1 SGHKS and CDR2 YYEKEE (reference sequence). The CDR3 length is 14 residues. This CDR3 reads CAISTSGSSSEQFF. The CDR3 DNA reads TGTGCCATATCGACTAGCGGGAGCTCGTCTGAGCAGTTCTTC. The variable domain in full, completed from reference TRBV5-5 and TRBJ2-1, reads DAGVTQSPTHLIKTRGQQVTLRCSPISGHKSVSWYQQVLGQGPQFIFQYYEKEERGRGNFPDRFSARQFPNYSSELNVNALLLGDSALYLCAISTSGSSSEQFFGPGTRLTVL.

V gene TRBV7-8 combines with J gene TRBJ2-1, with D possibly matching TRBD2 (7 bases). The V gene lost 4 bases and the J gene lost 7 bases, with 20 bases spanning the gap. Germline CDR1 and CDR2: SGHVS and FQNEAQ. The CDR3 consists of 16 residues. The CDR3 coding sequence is TGTGCCAGCAGCTCCCCCAGGACGAGGGGGGGGAATGAGCAGTTCTTC. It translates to CASSSPRTRGGNEQFF.

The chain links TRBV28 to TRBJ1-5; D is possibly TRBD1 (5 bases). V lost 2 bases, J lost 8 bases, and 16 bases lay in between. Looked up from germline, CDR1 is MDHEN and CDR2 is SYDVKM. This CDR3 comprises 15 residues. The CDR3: CASSLLGRVREPQHF. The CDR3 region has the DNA TGTGCCAGCAGTTTACTAGGCAGGGTACGGGAGCCCCAGCATTTT.

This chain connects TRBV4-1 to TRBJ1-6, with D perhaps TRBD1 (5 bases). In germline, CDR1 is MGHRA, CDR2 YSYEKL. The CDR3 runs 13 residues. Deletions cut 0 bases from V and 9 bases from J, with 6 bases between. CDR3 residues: CASSQDRASPLHF. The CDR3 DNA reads TGCGCCAGCAGCCAAGACAGGGCTTCACCCCTCCACTTT.

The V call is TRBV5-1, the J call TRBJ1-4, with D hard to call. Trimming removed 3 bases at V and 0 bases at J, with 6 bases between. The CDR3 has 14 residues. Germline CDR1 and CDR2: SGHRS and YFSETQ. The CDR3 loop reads CASSSRATNEKLFF. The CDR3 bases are TGCGCCAGCAGCTCCCGAGCAACTAATGAAAAACTGTTTTTT. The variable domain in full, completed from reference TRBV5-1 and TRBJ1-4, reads KAGVTQTPRYLIKTRGQQVTLSCSPISGHRSVSWYQQTPGQGLQFLFEYFSETQRNKGNFPGRFSGRQFSNSRSEMNVSTLELGDSALYLCASSSRATNEKLFFGSGTQLSVL.

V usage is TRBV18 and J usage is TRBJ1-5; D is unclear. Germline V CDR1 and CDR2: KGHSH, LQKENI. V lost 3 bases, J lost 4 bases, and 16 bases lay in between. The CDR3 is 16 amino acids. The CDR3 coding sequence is TGTGCCAGCTCACCCCAGGCGGGATTGGTGAATCAGCCCCAGCATTTT. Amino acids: CASSPQAGLVNQPQHF.